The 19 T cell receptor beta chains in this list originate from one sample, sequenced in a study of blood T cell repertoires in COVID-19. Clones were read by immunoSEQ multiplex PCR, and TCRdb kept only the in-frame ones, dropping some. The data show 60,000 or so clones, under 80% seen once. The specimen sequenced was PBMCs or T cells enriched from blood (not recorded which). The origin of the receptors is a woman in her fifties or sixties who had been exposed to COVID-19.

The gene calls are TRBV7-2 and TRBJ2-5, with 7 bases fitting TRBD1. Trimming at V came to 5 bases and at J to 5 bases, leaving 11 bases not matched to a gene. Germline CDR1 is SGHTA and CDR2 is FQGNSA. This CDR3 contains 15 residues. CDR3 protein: CASSLQSRGKETQYF. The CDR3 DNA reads TGTGCCAGCAGCCTTCAATCCAGGGGGAAGGAGACCCAGTACTTC.

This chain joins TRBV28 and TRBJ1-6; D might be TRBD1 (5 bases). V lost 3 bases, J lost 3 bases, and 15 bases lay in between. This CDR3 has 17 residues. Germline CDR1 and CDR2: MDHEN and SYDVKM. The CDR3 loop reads CASSFLTGGDYNSPLHF. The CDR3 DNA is TGTGCCAGCAGTTTTCTCACCGGGGGGGACTATAATTCACCCCTCCACTTT.

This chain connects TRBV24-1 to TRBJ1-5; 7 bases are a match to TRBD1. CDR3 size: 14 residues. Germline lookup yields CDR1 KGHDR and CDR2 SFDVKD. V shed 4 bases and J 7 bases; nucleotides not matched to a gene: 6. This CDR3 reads CATSDNRQGQPQHF. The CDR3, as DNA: TGTGCCACCAGTGACAATAGACAGGGCCAGCCCCAGCATTTT.

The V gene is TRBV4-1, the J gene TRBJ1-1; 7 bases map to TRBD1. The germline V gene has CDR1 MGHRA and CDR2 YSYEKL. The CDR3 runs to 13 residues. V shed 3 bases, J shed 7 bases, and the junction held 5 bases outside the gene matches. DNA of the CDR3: TGCGCCAGCAGCCACGCCGACAGGGATGAAGCTTTCTTT. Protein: CASSHADRDEAFF.

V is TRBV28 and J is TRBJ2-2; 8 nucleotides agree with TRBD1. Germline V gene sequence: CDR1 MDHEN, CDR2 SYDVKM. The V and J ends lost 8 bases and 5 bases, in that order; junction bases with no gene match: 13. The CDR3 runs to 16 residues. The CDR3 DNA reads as TGTGCCAGCGAGGGCTCGGGACAGGCTAGGACCGGGGAGCTGTTTTTT. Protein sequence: CASEGSGQARTGELFF.

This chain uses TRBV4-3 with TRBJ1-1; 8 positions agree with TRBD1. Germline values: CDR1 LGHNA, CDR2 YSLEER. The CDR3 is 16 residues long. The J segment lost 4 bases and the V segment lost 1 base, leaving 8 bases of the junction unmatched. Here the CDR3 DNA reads TGCGCCAGCAGCCAAGGGCCGACAGGGGTTGGCACTGAAGCTTTCTTT. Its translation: CASSQGPTGVGTEAFF.

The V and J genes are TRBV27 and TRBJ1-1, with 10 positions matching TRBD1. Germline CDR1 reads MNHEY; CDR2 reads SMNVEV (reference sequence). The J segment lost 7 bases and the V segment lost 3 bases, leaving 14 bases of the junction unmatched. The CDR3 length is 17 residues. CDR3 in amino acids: CASSFSTRGQGRIEAFF. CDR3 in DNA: TGTGCCAGCAGTTTTTCAACGCGGGGACAGGGGAGAATTGAAGCTTTCTTT.

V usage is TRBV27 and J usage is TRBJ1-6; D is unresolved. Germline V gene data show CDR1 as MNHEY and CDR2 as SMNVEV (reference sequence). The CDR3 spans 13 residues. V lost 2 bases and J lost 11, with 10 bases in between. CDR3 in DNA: TGTGCCAGCAGTTTACGGGTCAGTACACCCCTCCACTTT. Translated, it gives CASSLRVSTPLHF.

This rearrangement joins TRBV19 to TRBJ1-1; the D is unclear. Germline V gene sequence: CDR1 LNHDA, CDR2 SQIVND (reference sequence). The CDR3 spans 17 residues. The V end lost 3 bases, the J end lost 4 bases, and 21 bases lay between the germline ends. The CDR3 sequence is CASSISRRTKSGTEAFF. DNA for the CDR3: TGTGCCAGTAGTATTTCCCGCAGAACTAAGTCGGGCACTGAAGCTTTCTTT.

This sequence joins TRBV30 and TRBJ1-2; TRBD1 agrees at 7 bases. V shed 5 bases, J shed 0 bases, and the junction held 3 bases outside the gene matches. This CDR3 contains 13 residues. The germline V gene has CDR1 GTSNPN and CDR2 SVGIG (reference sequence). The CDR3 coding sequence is TGTGCCTGGGACAGGGTACCTAACTATGGCTACACCTTC. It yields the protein CAWDRVPNYGYTF.

The CDR3 region is CASSPPNSEQFF. CDR3 sequence (DNA): TGTGCCAGCAGCCCGCCGAATAGTGAGCAGTTCTTC. The chain uses TRBV7-9 and TRBJ2-1; D gene ambiguous. V was cut by 5 bases and J by 9 bases, with 11 bases left in between. The CDR3 has 12 residues. Germline loops: CDR1 SEHNR, CDR2 FQNEAQ (reference sequence).

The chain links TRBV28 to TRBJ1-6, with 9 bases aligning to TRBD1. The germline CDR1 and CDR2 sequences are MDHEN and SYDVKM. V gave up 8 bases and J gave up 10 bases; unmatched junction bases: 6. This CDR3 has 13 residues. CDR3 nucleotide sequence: TGTGCCAGCGGCAACAGGGGGCACTCACCCCTCCACTTT. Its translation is CASGNRGHSPLHF.

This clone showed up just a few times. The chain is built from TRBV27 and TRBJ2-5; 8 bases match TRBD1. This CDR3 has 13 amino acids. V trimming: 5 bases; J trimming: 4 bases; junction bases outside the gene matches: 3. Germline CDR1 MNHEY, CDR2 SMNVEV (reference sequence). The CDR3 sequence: CASSPGQGETQYF. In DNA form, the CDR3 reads TGTGCCAGCAGTCCAGGACAGGGAGAGACCCAGTACTTC.

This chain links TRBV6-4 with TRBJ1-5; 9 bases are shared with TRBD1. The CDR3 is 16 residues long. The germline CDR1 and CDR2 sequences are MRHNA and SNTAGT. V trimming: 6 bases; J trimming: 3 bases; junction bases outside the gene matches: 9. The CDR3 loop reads CASRTYRGRVNQPQHF. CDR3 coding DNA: TGTGCCAGCAGAACCTACAGGGGGCGCGTCAATCAGCCCCAGCATTTT.

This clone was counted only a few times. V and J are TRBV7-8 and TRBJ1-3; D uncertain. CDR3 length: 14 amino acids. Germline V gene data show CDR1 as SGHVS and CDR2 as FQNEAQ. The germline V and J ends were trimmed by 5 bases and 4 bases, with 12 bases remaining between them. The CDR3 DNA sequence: TGTGCCAGCAGCCAAGGTCCAGGCGGAAACACCATATATTTT. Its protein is CASSQGPGGNTIYF.

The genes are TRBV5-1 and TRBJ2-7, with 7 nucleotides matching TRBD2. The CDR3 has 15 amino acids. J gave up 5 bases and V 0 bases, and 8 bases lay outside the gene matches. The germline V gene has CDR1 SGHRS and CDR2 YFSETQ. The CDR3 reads CASSLGAGVPHEQYF. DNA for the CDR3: TGCGCCAGCAGCTTGGGGGCGGGAGTCCCCCACGAGCAGTACTTC.

CDR3 in amino acids: CASSQDPSGDTQYF. The CDR3, as DNA: TGCGCCAGCAGCCAAGATCCTAGCGGAGATACGCAGTATTTT. This chain joins TRBV4-3 and TRBJ2-3, with TRBD2 matching over 7 bases. J gave up 5 bases and V 0 bases, and 2 bases lay outside the gene matches. Germline assignment: CDR1 LGHNA and CDR2 YSLEER. The CDR3 has 14 amino acids.

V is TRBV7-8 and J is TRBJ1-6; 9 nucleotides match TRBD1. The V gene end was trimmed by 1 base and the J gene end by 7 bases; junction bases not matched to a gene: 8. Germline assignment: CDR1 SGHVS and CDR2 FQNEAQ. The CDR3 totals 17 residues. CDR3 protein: CASSLGLQGARNSPLHF. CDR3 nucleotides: TGTGCCAGCAGCTTAGGGCTACAGGGGGCTAGGAATTCACCCCTCCACTTT. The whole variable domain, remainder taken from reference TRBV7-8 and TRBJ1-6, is GAGVSQSPRYKVAKRGQDVALRCDPISGHVSLFWYQQALGQGPEFLTYFQNEAQLDKSGLPSDRFFAERPEGSVSTLKIQRTQQEDSAVYLCASSLGLQGARNSPLHFGNGTRLTVT.

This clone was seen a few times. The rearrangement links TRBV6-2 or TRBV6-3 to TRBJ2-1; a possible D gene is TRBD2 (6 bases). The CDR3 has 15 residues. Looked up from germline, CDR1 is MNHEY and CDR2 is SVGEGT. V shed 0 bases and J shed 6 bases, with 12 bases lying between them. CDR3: CASSYSSIGGNEQFF. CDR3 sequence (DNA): TGTGCCAGCAGTTACTCGTCCATCGGGGGCAATGAGCAGTTCTTC.